One sample yielded the 24 T cell receptor beta chains listed below, sequenced in a study of blood T cells in healthy people across ages. Together with a sample-barcoded 5' primer, a J-beta primer mix was included in a second PCR lasting roughly 6 to 12 cycles. TCRdb redid the calling of the 5' RACE reads with MiXCR, one entry per CDR3 protein. In the table there are about 1.4 million distinct CDR3 sequences, approximately 63% of which are singletons. Sequencing was done on a sample of blood. The receptors derive from a man younger than 30 in good health.

The chain uses TRBV30 and TRBJ2-7; 8 bases are shared with TRBD2. J gave up 5 bases and V 5 bases, and 11 bases lay outside the gene matches. CDR1 GTSNPN and CDR2 SVGIG come from the germline V gene (reference sequence). This CDR3 is built from 14 residues. The DNA of the CDR3 is TGTGCCTGGCGCCCGGGACTAGTTCGCGACGAGCAGTACTTC. It codes for CAWRPGLVRDEQYF.

The rearrangement joins TRBV5-6 to TRBJ2-5, with TRBD1 as a possible D gene (7 bases). Trimming cost V 1 base and J 5 bases, with 18 bases left between them. This CDR3 region has 16 residues. Germline CDR1 and CDR2: SGHDT and YYEEEE. The DNA of the CDR3 is TGTGCCAGCAGCTTGTCCAGCGGAGGGGGCAGGGAGACCCAGTACTTC. Translation gives CASSLSSGGGRETQYF.

The J gene is TRBJ2-1, the V gene TRBV11-3; TRBD2 is a possible D gene (7 bases). V lost 3 bases and J 7 bases, leaving 13 bases between the germline ends. Germline loops: CDR1 SGHNT, CDR2 YENEEA. The CDR3 length is 14 residues. The CDR3 loop is CASSFGGTTNEQFF. The CDR3 DNA sequence: TGTGCCAGCAGCTTCGGGGGGACAACGAATGAGCAGTTCTTC. Filled out from reference TRBV11-3 and TRBJ2-1, the complete variable domain reads EAGVVQSPRYKIIEKKQPVAFWCNPISGHNTLYWYLQNLGQGPELLIRYENEEAVDDSQLPKDRFSAERLKGVDSTLKIQPAELGDSAVYLCASSFGGTTNEQFFGPGTRLTVL.

The chain couples TRBV12-3 or TRBV12-4 to TRBJ2-1, with 10 nucleotides matching TRBD2. This CDR3 is built from 15 residues. Germline trimming cut 10 bases from V and 4 bases from J; bases unmatched to any gene: 10. CDR3 in amino acids: CAITAGGKKYNEQFF. The CDR3 DNA follows: TGTGCCATCACAGCGGGGGGGAAGAAATACAATGAGCAGTTCTTC.

The chain has TRBV4-1 and TRBJ2-7; 8 positions match TRBD2. Germline-derived CDR1 and CDR2 are MGHRA and YSYEKL. With 2 bases clipped from V and 1 base from J, the junction kept 7 bases outside the gene matches. This CDR3 is built from 16 residues. The DNA of the CDR3 is TGCGCCAGCAGCCAACTTGGCCCGGGAGGGTCCTACGAGCAGTACTTC. Encoded protein: CASSQLGPGGSYEQYF.

This clonotype has only a few counts. The chain couples TRBV3-1 to TRBJ2-4; tentatively, D is TRBD2 (6 bases). The CDR3 is made up of 14 amino acids. The germline V gene has CDR1 LGHDT and CDR2 YNNKEL (reference sequence). V was clipped by 5 bases and J by 13 bases, with 21 bases between them. CDR3 in amino acids: CASSAGLRAWEQYF. The CDR3 bases are TGTGCCAGCAGCGCGGGACTTCGTGCTTGGGAGCAGTACTTC.

This chain uses TRBV20-1 with TRBJ2-7; TRBD1 aligns across 7 bases. V shed 5 bases and J 2 bases; nucleotides not matched to a gene: 9. Looked up from germline, CDR1 is DFQATT and CDR2 is SNEGSKA (reference sequence). The CDR3 has 14 residues. CDR3 in amino acids: CSALGGQATYEQYF. The CDR3 nucleotides are TGCAGTGCTCTAGGGGGCCAGGCTACCTACGAGCAGTACTTC.

This rearrangement joins TRBV9 to TRBJ1-1; 8 bases match TRBD1. Germline V CDR1 and CDR2: SGDLS, YYNGEE. J was trimmed by 1 base and V by 2 bases; bases with no gene match: 13. This CDR3 is 18 amino acids long. The CDR3 DNA follows: TGTGCCAGCAGCGTTTCTCCAGGGGGCAATGGTAGGAACACTGAAGCTTTCTTT. As protein: CASSVSPGGNGRNTEAFF.

The chain couples TRBV18 to TRBJ2-7, with 12 positions matching TRBD2. CDR3 length equals 19 residues. Germline-derived CDR1 and CDR2 are KGHSH and LQKENI. V lost 3 bases, J lost 0 bases, and 12 bases stayed unmatched. The DNA of the CDR3 is TGTGCCAGCTCACCGAGACTAGCGGGGGACCCCATAACCTCCTACGAGCAGTACTTC. Amino acids: CASSPRLAGDPITSYEQYF.

The chain couples TRBV28 to TRBJ2-5; D not resolved. Germline V gene lookup returns CDR1 MDHEN and CDR2 SYDVKM. The CDR3 length is 13 residues. With 6 bases removed from V and 6 bases from J, the gap between germline ends came to 14 bases. CDR3 in amino acids: CASRGLNEKTQYF. The CDR3 nucleotides read TGTGCCAGCAGGGGATTAAATGAAAAGACCCAGTACTTC.

This clonotype was counted between two and nine times. The rearrangement uses TRBV5-1 and TRBJ2-7; D is unresolved. The CDR3 is 12 amino acids. In germline, CDR1 is SGHRS, CDR2 YFSETQ. V was clipped by 5 bases and J by 5 bases, with 11 bases between them. This chain's CDR3 is CASRSELNEQYF. CDR3 nucleotides: TGCGCCAGCAGATCCGAACTTAACGAGCAGTACTTC.

The chain joins TRBV6-6 to TRBJ2-5; TRBD2 agrees at 7 bases. The CDR3 consists of 15 residues. J was trimmed by 2 bases and V by 6 bases; bases with no gene match: 9. The V gene's germline CDR1 is MNHNY and CDR2 SVGAGI (reference sequence). CDR3 region: CASSSPGLPQETQYF. The DNA of the CDR3 is TGTGCCAGCAGCTCCCCGGGACTACCTCAAGAGACCCAGTACTTC.

The rearrangement uses TRBV5-1 and TRBJ2-1, with 10 positions matching TRBD1. Germline assignment: CDR1 SGHRS and CDR2 YFSETQ. V shed 7 bases and J 0 bases; nucleotides not matched to a gene: 7. The CDR3 is made up of 16 amino acids. CDR3 residues: CASRRTGGSSYNEQFF. The CDR3 coding sequence is TGCGCCAGCCGTCGGACAGGGGGGAGCTCCTACAATGAGCAGTTCTTC.

This clonotype was counted only a few times. The gene calls are TRBV4-1 and TRBJ1-5; the match to TRBD1 covers 7 bases. This CDR3 comprises 17 residues. Germline loops: CDR1 MGHRA, CDR2 YSYEKL. The V gene end was trimmed by 0 bases and the J gene end by 0 bases; junction bases not matched to a gene: 5. The CDR3 spells CASSQEGTAYSNQPQHF. The DNA of the CDR3 is TGCGCCAGCAGCCAAGAGGGGACAGCGTATAGCAATCAGCCCCAGCATTTT.

This chain joins TRBV15 and TRBJ1-1; D gene unclear. Trimming pared 1 base from V and 1 base from J, leaving 7 bases between. Germline values: CDR1 LNHNV, CDR2 YYDKDF (reference sequence). The CDR3 has 14 amino acids. CDR3 DNA sequence: TGTGCCACCAGCAGAGTAATGGGGAACACTGAAGCTTTCTTT. This translates into CATSRVMGNTEAFF.

The rearrangement links TRBV7-6 to TRBJ1-2; possible D gene TRBD1, 5 bases. Trimming left V 5 bases short and J 4 bases short, with 14 bases between. CDR1 and CDR2 (germline): SGHVS, FNYEAQ. The CDR3 consists of 14 residues. The CDR3 reads CASSPDGTRYGYTF. Here the CDR3 DNA reads TGTGCCAGCAGCCCGGACGGGACCCGCTATGGCTACACCTTC.

V usage is TRBV5-6 and J usage is TRBJ2-7, with TRBD2 matching over 9 bases. The germline V gene has CDR1 SGHDT and CDR2 YYEEEE. The CDR3 is made up of 15 amino acids. The V segment lost 4 bases and the J segment 1 base; nucleotides outside the gene matches: 6. CDR3 coding DNA: TGTGCCAGCAGCCCAGGGACTAGCCTTTCCTACGAGCAGTACTTC. This codes for CASSPGTSLSYEQYF.

The chain joins TRBV13 to TRBJ2-5; TRBD2 matches at 13 bases. Germline CDR1 reads PRHDT; CDR2 reads FYEKMQ (reference sequence). J lost 1 base, V lost 5 bases, and 10 bases had no gene match. The CDR3 has 18 residues. CDR3 nucleotides: TGTGCCAGCAGCCATACCGGGACTAGCGGGGAAAGCCAAGAGACCCAGTACTTC. Protein sequence: CASSHTGTSGESQETQYF.

The chain combines TRBV12-3 or TRBV12-4 with TRBJ1-2; D gene ambiguous. With 5 bases removed from V and 7 bases from J, the gap between germline ends came to 17 bases. This CDR3 region has 14 residues. The CDR3 reads CASSPDGWISGYTF. CDR3 nucleotides: TGTGCCAGCAGTCCGGACGGGTGGATTTCTGGCTACACCTTC.

This clonotype was counted between two and nine times. V usage is TRBV7-2 and J usage is TRBJ1-2; D call uncertain. The CDR3 is made up of 14 amino acids. The ends were cut back, 0 bases at V and 8 bases at J, with 13 bases in the middle. CDR1 and CDR2 (germline): SGHTA, FQGNSA. The CDR3 DNA is TGTGCCAGCAGCTTAGCAGGACTGCTTTTCGGCTACACCTTC. This sequence encodes CASSLAGLLFGYTF.

The chain joins TRBV28 to TRBJ2-4; perhaps TRBD1 as D (5 bases). The last part of the DNA fits TRBJ2-7 better; the J call may be wrong. The CDR3 loop spans 12 amino acids. Germline V gene data show CDR1 as MDHEN and CDR2 as SYDVKM. Written as DNA, the CDR3 is TGTGCTTCAAGGGGTAGGGTCTACGAGCAGTACTTC. Its protein is CASRGRVYEQYF.

DNA of the CDR3: TGTGCCTCCAAGGCTAGCGGGAGTGTCGAGCAGTACTTC. Translation gives CASKASGSVEQYF. The V gene is TRBV15, the J gene TRBJ2-4; 10 bases line up with TRBD2. The end of the DNA is better explained by TRBJ2-7, so the J call may be wrong. The CDR3 spans 13 residues. Germline V gene lookup returns CDR1 LNHNV and CDR2 YYDKDF (reference sequence).

V gene TRBV5-1 combines with J gene TRBJ2-1; no firm D call. The CDR3 has 14 residues. V lost 2 bases and J lost 6, with 12 bases in between. Germline lookup yields CDR1 SGHRS and CDR2 YFSETQ. The CDR3 DNA reads as TGCGCCAGCAGCTTCTTATGGTCGAGCAATGAGCAGTTCTTC. Its protein product is CASSFLWSSNEQFF.

V and J are TRBV29-1 and TRBJ2-6; D gene unclear. Germline values: CDR1 SQVTM, CDR2 ANQGSEA. The V gene lost 7 bases and the J gene lost 0 bases, with 4 bases spanning the gap. This CDR3 is 12 amino acids long. CDR3 bases: TGCAGCGGGGACTCTGGGGCCAACGTCCTGACTTTC. Amino acids: CSGDSGANVLTF. Based on the CDR3 plus reference TRBV29-1 and TRBJ2-6, the full variable domain is SAVISQKPSRDICQRGTSLTIQCQVDSQVTMMFWYRQQPGQSLTLIATANQGSEATYESGFVIDKFPISRPNLTFSTLTVSNMSPEDSSIYLCSGDSGANVLTFGAGSRLTVL.